This note documents a single T cell receptor (beta chain) sequence. The target antigen is unknown. Sequencing was performed with immunoSEQ multiplex PCR; in TCRdb, only in-frame clones are kept and a portion is missing. Of 2 million to 2.5 million clones listed, 85% to 95% were seen once; the top ten hold about 0.41%. Researchers partitioned CD4+ cells into CD45RA+ naive and CD45RA-negative memory subsets. The data were obtained in a study of shared clonotypes between healthy human individuals. Whole-study results and caveats: Even with large depth, rarefaction showed that sorted-subset sequencing was incomplete. Naive CD4 clonotypes overlapped across a handful of donors at approximately 5%.

This CDR3 has 14 residues. V dropped 3 bases and J dropped 6; count of bases not matched to a gene: 7. Germline CDR1 LGHNA, CDR2 YSLEER. The material sequenced was naive CD4+ T cells from PBMCs. The subset here: CD45RA+ positively selected. The V call is TRBV4-3, the J call TRBJ1-1, with 7 bases lining up with TRBD1. The TCR was taken from a young man in good health. Some clones in this sample may be carry-over from other donors' samples. The CDR3: CASSQPGGKAEAFF. Written as DNA, the CDR3 is TGCGCCAGCAGCCAGCCAGGGGGAAAGGCTGAAGCTTTCTTT.